One and the same sample provided the 3 T cell receptor beta chains below, sequenced in a study of OX40 agonist ivuxolimab in advanced cancers. The repertoire was sequenced with immunoSEQ multiplex PCR; TCRdb's copy has only in-frame clones and lacks some. The repertoire holds more than 85,000 clones, with approximately 88% as singletons. The sample here was CD4+ or CD8+ T cells sorted from blood, taken in a trial of the OX40 agonist ivuxolimab. Source of these receptors: an adult with an advanced solid tumor such as melanoma, head and neck, liver or kidney cancer.

The V gene is TRBV21-1, the J gene TRBJ2-1; the table names TRBD1, a call not compared with the DNA. TRBV21-1 is annotated as a pseudogene. The CDR3 extends over 17 amino acids. CDR3 residues: CASSNHQGCELYNEQFF. The CDR3 DNA follows: TGTGCCAGCAGCAATCATCAGGGGTGCGAACTCTACAATGAGCAGTTCTTC.

The chain carries TRBV10-1 and TRBJ1-1; 10 bases are a match to TRBD1. Germline CDR1 is WNHNN and CDR2 is SYGVQD (reference sequence). Germline trimming cut 6 bases from V and 0 bases from J; bases unmatched to any gene: 10. This CDR3 spans 17 amino acids. The CDR3 spells CASSPGQGFGMNTEAFF. DNA of the CDR3: TGCGCCAGCAGCCCGGGACAGGGGTTTGGGATGAACACTGAAGCTTTCTTT.

The chain has TRBV9 and TRBJ2-2; a possible D gene is TRBD2 (7 bases). Germline V lookup: CDR1 SGDLS, CDR2 YYNGEE. The V end was cut by 1 base, the J end by 5 bases, with 15 bases between. CDR3 length: 16 residues. CDR3 sequence (DNA): TGTGCCAGCAGCGTATTCGGGGGGCTAGGGACCGGGGAGCTGTTTTTT. Encoded protein: CASSVFGGLGTGELFF.